A single sample gave rise to the 24 T cell receptor beta chains below, sequenced in a study of cytomegalovirus exposure and HLA in healthy donors (dated by TCRdb to the late 2010s). Library construction relied on the immunoSEQ multiplex PCR assay. For the multiplex PCR, a mixture combining 60 forward primers for TCR Vbeta segments and 13 reverse primers for TCR Jbeta segments was used. The clones in this table, taken by TCRdb from immuneACCESS, are in-frame only. Not every clone is retained; where verified, under half of the shortfall comes from an unresolved V gene, and the cause of the rest is unknown. This sample is represented by approximately 150,000 clones; approximately 78% of them were singletons. Approximately 4% of the sample rests with the top ten. The sequencing sample was made of PBMCs. The receptors originated from a woman in her thirties or forties in good health and CMV-seropositive.

Concerning this clone: The junction departs from the called germline gene at one end, perhaps through a read error. The chain links TRBV25-1 to TRBJ2-1, with no clear D. Germline V lookup: CDR1 MGHDK, CDR2 SYGVNS. This CDR3 is 13 amino acids long. The CDR3 bases are TGTGCCAGCAGTGAATATAAGTACAGTGAGCAGTTCTTC. It specifies CASSEYKYSEQFF.

The V and J genes are TRBV20-1 and TRBJ1-1; possible D gene TRBD1, 5 bases. In germline, CDR1 is DFQATT, CDR2 SNEGSKA (reference sequence). V was cut by 3 bases and J by 7 bases, with 9 bases left in between. There are 11 residues in the CDR3. Written as DNA, the CDR3 is TGCAGTGCTAGGCCAGGGCTTGAAGCTTTCTTT. Translating gives CSARPGLEAFF.

The chain recombines TRBV7-2 with TRBJ2-7; 8 positions match TRBD1. After removal of 5 bases from V and 2 bases from J, the junction contained 8 bases not matched to a gene. Germline CDR1 and CDR2: SGHTA and FQGNSA. There are 15 residues in the CDR3. The CDR3: CASSPDRVGTYEQYF. In DNA form, the CDR3 reads TGTGCCAGCAGCCCGGACAGGGTAGGAACCTACGAGCAGTACTTC.

This clone has a count of ten or more. This chain connects TRBV14 to TRBJ1-1; no firm D call. CDR3 size: 13 residues. From germline, CDR1 is SGHDN and CDR2 FVKESK. Deletions cut 4 bases from V and 4 bases from J, with 10 bases between. CDR3 amino acids: CASSPKYSTEAFF. The CDR3 DNA sequence: TGTGCCAGCAGCCCAAAGTACTCCACTGAAGCTTTCTTT.

This clone appeared a few times. The CDR3 DNA sequence: TGCAGCGCTGAGGCAGGCTCCTACGAGCAGTACTTC. This translates into CSAEAGSYEQYF. This chain uses TRBV29-1 with TRBJ2-7; D call uncertain. This CDR3 region has 12 residues. Per germline, CDR1 SQVTM and CDR2 ANQGSEA. Trimming removed 7 bases from V and 0 bases from J, with 10 bases in between.

This chain joins TRBV27 and TRBJ2-1, with a weak D call TRBD1 (5 bases). The CDR3 covers 15 residues. CDR1 is MNHEY and CDR2 is SMNVEV in the germline V gene (reference sequence). The V end was cut by 8 bases, the J end by 4 bases, with 18 bases between. DNA of the CDR3: TGTGCCAGCGCCCTTAGCAGGGCCTCTTACAATGAGCAGTTCTTC. Residues: CASALSRASYNEQFF.

This sequence joins TRBV9 and TRBJ2-3; D unclear. The CDR3 runs to 16 residues. V was pared by 2 bases and J by 1 base, with 14 bases between. Looked up from germline, CDR1 is SGDLS and CDR2 is YYNGEE. The CDR3 protein is CASSVLVGSGTDTQYF. CDR3 nucleotide sequence: TGTGCCAGCAGCGTCCTGGTGGGCTCGGGCACAGATACGCAGTATTTT.

The chain recombines TRBV19 with TRBJ2-6; 11 nucleotides align to TRBD1. CDR1 and CDR2 from the germline V gene are LNHDA and SQIVND (reference sequence). V was pared by 6 bases and J by 1 base, with 2 bases of the junction left unmatched. The CDR3 is 16 residues long. CDR3 sequence (DNA): TGTGCCAGTAGGAGGGACAGGGGGTCTGGGGCCAACGTCCTGACTTTC. It translates to CASRRDRGSGANVLTF.

The chain couples TRBV10-3 to TRBJ2-5; TRBD1 aligns across 8 bases. The CDR3 is 14 residues long. Germline CDR1 is ENHRY and CDR2 is SYGVKD. The J segment lost 2 bases and the V segment lost 5 bases, leaving 4 bases of the junction unmatched. CDR3 sequence (DNA): TGTGCCATCAGTTTCCGACAGGGGCAAGAGACCCAGTACTTC. Residues: CAISFRQGQETQYF.

This clone was seen just once. This chain links TRBV7-2 with TRBJ2-1; 11 bases align to TRBD2. CDR3 length: 18 amino acids. J lost 4 bases, V lost 0 bases, and 8 bases had no gene match. Germline CDR1 reads SGHTA; CDR2 reads FQGNSA. CDR3 sequence: CASSLAPLAGAGYNEQFF. DNA for the CDR3: TGTGCCAGCAGCTTAGCCCCACTAGCGGGGGCGGGATACAATGAGCAGTTCTTC.

This chain uses TRBV28 with TRBJ2-7; 7 bases align to TRBD1. The V gene end was trimmed by 2 bases and the J gene end by 5 bases; junction bases not matched to a gene: 6. Germline-derived CDR1 and CDR2 are MDHEN and SYDVKM. The CDR3 length is 14 residues. Written as DNA, the CDR3 is TGTGCCAGCAGTTTAGCACAGGGGTACAACGAGCAGTACTTC. Amino acid sequence: CASSLAQGYNEQYF.

The chain recombines TRBV5-6 with TRBJ2-1; the D is unclear. V gave up 2 bases and J gave up 7 bases, with 7 bases separating them. The CDR3 is 12 amino acids. Germline V gene sequence: CDR1 SGHDT, CDR2 YYEEEE. CDR3 bases: TGTGCCAGCAGCTTATCTATTAATGAGCAGTTCTTC. Translated, it gives CASSLSINEQFF. Complete variable domain (other parts from reference TRBV5-6 and TRBJ2-1): DAGVTQSPTHLIKTRGQQVTLRCSPKSGHDTVSWYQQALGQGPQFIFQYYEEEERQRGNFPDRFSGHQFPNYSSELNVNALLLGDSALYLCASSLSINEQFFGPGTRLTVL.

The gene calls are TRBV19 and TRBJ2-6; TRBD1 might be the D (6 bases). This CDR3 is 17 amino acids long. Germline lookup yields CDR1 LNHDA and CDR2 SQIVND (reference sequence). Trimming stripped 6 bases from V and 3 bases from J, with 18 bases between. In nucleotides, the CDR3 is TGTGCCAGTAGGGGCCAAGGAAGGGGGATTGGGGCCAACGTCCTGACTTTC. Its protein product is CASRGQGRGIGANVLTF.

The J gene is TRBJ2-3, the V gene TRBV5-4, with D tentatively TRBD1 (5 bases). Germline CDR1 SGHNT, CDR2 YYREEE (reference sequence). The ends were cut back, 4 bases at V and 2 bases at J, with 14 bases in the middle. The CDR3 covers 15 residues. CDR3: CASSPDTRYTDTQYF. CDR3 in DNA: TGTGCCAGCAGCCCGGACACCAGATACACAGATACGCAGTATTTT. The full variable domain, rest sourced from reference TRBV5-4 and TRBJ2-3, is ETGVTQSPTHLIKTRGQQVTLRCSSQSGHNTVSWYQQALGQGPQFIFQYYREEENGRGNFPPRFSGLQFPNYSSELNVNALELDDSALYLCASSPDTRYTDTQYFGPGTRLTVL.

The rearrangement joins TRBV7-9 to TRBJ2-2, with unresolved D. The germline CDR1 and CDR2 sequences are SEHNR and FQNEAQ (reference sequence). The V and J ends lost 7 bases and 5 bases respectively, with 8 bases between them. CDR3 length equals 12 residues. CDR3 loop: CASTSPTGELFF. CDR3 bases: TGTGCCAGCACCTCCCCGACCGGGGAGCTGTTTTTT.

The genes are TRBV9 and TRBJ2-7; the match to TRBD1 covers 10 bases. V trimming: 4 bases; J trimming: 2 bases; junction bases outside the gene matches: 6. This CDR3 is 15 amino acids long. Germline CDR1 SGDLS, CDR2 YYNGEE. Here the CDR3 DNA reads TGTGCCAGCAGCCGAGGGACAGGGGTCACCTACGAGCAGTACTTC. Translation gives CASSRGTGVTYEQYF.

This clone was found once. The chain is built from TRBV14 and TRBJ2-5; the match to TRBD2 covers 7 bases. The V segment lost 5 bases and the J segment 9 bases; nucleotides outside the gene matches: 3. The CDR3 is made up of 11 amino acids. The germline V gene encodes CDR1 SGHDN and CDR2 FVKESK. CDR3 loop: CASSYGLAQYF. The DNA of the CDR3 is TGTGCCAGCAGCTATGGACTAGCCCAGTACTTC.

The V and J genes are TRBV7-7 and TRBJ2-7, with 7 nucleotides matching TRBD1. Germline CDR1 reads SSHAT; CDR2 reads FNYEAQ (reference sequence). The CDR3 is 15 amino acids. The trim removed 5 bases at V and 6 bases at J, leaving 13 bases unmatched. This CDR3 is CASSPEGARRSEQYF. CDR3 in DNA: TGTGCCAGCAGCCCCGAGGGGGCTAGGAGGAGCGAGCAGTACTTC.

For this clone: One end of the junction does not line up with germline, which may come from a read error. The rearrangement joins TRBV28 to TRBJ1-1; 8 bases match TRBD1. The CDR3 has 15 residues. Germline values: CDR1 MDHEN, CDR2 SYDVKM. The CDR3 loop is CASSPRYRGNPEAFF. CDR3 in DNA: TGTGCCAGCAGTCCTCGTTACAGGGGGAACCCTGAAGCTTTCTTT.

The chain recombines TRBV29-1 with TRBJ2-1; D gene uncertain. This CDR3 spans 14 amino acids. From germline, CDR1 is SQVTM and CDR2 ANQGSEA. Trimming left V 1 base short and J 3 bases short, with 10 bases between. The CDR3 is CSVEGPKNYNEQFF. CDR3 DNA sequence: TGCAGCGTTGAAGGGCCGAAAAACTACAATGAGCAGTTCTTC.

The chain combines TRBV7-9 with TRBJ2-2; TRBD1 matches 7 bases. J gave up 3 bases and V 5 bases, and 9 bases lay outside the gene matches. The germline V gene encodes CDR1 SEHNR and CDR2 FQNEAQ (reference sequence). The CDR3 sequence is 16 residues long. Written as DNA, the CDR3 is TGTGCCAGCAGCGTCCGGACAGGAGCCGACACCGGGGAGCTGTTTTTT. Translation: CASSVRTGADTGELFF.

V gene TRBV25-1 combines with J gene TRBJ1-6; D unresolved. This CDR3 comprises 15 residues. Trimming shortened V by 8 bases and J by 0 bases, and 11 bases separated the two germline ends. The germline V gene encodes CDR1 MGHDK and CDR2 SYGVNS. CDR3 sequence: CASRLGSSYNSPLHF. CDR3 sequence (DNA): TGTGCCAGCCGACTTGGGAGCTCCTATAATTCACCCCTCCACTTT. Filled out from reference TRBV25-1 and TRBJ1-6, the complete variable domain reads EADIYQTPRYLVIGTGKKITLECSQTMGHDKMYWYQQDPGMELHLIHYSYGVNSTEKGDLSSESTVSRIRTEHFPLTLESARPSHTSQYLCASRLGSSYNSPLHFGNGTRLTVT.

This clone was counted a few times. This chain links TRBV6-1 with TRBJ1-6; possibly TRBD1 for D (5 bases). In germline, CDR1 is MNHNS, CDR2 SASEGT. V was trimmed by 2 bases and J by 9 bases, leaving 14 bases between them. The CDR3 is 15 residues long. The CDR3 DNA follows: TGTGCCAGCAGTGAAACCGGCCCAGGGCGTTCACCCCTCCACTTT. Translated: CASSETGPGRSPLHF.

The V and J genes are TRBV30 and TRBJ1-2, with 7 bases fitting TRBD1. Germline CDR1 and CDR2: GTSNPN and SVGIG (reference sequence). V was pared by 8 bases and J by 3 bases, with 12 bases of the junction left unmatched. This CDR3 comprises 14 residues. This CDR3 reads CAGPITGAHYGYTF. Written as DNA, the CDR3 is TGTGCCGGACCTATAACAGGGGCACACTATGGCTACACCTTC.